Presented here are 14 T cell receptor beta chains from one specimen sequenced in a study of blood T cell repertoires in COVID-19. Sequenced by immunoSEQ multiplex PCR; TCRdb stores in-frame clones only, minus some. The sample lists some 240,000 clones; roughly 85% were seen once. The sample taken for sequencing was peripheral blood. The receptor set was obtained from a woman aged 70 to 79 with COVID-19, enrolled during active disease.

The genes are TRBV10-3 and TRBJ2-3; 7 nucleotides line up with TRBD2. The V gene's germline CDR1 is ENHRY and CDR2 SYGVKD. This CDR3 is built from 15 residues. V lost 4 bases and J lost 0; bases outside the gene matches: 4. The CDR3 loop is CAISASGESTDTQYF. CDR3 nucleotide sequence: TGTGCCATCAGTGCCAGCGGGGAAAGCACAGATACGCAGTATTTT.

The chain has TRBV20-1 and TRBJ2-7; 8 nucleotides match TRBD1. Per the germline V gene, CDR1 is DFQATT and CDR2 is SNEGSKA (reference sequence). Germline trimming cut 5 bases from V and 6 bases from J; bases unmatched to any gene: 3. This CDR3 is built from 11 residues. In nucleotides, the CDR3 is TGCAGTGCTTGGACAGGGCTCGAGCAGTACTTC. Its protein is CSAWTGLEQYF.

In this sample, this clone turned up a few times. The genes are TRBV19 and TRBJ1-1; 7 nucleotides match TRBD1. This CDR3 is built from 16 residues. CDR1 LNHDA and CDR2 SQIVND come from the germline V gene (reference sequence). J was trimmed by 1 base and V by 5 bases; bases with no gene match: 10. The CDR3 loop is CASSPRQGAGNTEAFF. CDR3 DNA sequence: TGTGCCAGTAGTCCCCGACAGGGCGCGGGGAACACTGAAGCTTTCTTT.

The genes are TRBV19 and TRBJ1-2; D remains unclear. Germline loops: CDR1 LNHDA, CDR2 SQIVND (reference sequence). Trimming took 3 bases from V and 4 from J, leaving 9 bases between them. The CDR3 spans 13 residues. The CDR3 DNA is TGTGCCAGTAGTATCCCAGGATTCTATGGCTACACCTTC. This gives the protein CASSIPGFYGYTF.

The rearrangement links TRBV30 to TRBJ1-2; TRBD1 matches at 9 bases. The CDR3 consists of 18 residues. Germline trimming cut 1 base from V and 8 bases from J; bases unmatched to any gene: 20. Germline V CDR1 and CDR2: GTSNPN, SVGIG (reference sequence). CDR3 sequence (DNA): TGTGCCTGGAGTGCCACCGGGCGTATTCGTGGGACAGGGAGCGGCTACACCTTC. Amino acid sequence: CAWSATGRIRGTGSGYTF.

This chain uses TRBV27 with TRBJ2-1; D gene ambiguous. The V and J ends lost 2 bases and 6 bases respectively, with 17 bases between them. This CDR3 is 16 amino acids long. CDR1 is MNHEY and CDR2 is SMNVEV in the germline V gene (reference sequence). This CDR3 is CASSLKTLLSGNEQFF. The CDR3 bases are TGTGCCAGCAGTTTAAAAACCCTGCTATCGGGCAATGAGCAGTTCTTC.

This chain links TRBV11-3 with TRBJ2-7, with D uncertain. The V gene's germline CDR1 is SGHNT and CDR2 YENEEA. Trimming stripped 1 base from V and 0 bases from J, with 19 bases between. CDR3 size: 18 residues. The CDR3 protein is CASSLGWQVPHVSYEQYF. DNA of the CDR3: TGTGCCAGCAGCTTAGGGTGGCAGGTCCCCCACGTCTCCTACGAGCAGTACTTC.

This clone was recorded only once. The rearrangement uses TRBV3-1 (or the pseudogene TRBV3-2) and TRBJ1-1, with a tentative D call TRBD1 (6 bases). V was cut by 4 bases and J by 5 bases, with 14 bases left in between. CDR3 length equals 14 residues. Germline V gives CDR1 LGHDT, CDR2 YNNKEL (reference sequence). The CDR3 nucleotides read TGTGCCAGCAGCCGCAAGGGGGTTGGAACTGAAGCTTTCTTT. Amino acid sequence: CASSRKGVGTEAFF.

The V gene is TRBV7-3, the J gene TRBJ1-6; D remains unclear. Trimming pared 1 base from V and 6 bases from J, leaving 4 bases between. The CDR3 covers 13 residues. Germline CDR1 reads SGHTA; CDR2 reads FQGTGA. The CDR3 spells CASSLMSNSPLHF. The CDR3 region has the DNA TGTGCCAGCAGCTTAATGAGTAATTCACCCCTCCACTTT.

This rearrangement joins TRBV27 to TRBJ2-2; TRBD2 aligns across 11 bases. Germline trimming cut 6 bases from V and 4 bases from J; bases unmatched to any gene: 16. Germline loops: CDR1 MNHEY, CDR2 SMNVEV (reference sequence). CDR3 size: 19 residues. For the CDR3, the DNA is TGTGCCAGCAGCTCCAGTTTTCTAGCGGGAGGAGTAACCACCGGGGAGCTGTTTTTT. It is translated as CASSSSFLAGGVTTGELFF.

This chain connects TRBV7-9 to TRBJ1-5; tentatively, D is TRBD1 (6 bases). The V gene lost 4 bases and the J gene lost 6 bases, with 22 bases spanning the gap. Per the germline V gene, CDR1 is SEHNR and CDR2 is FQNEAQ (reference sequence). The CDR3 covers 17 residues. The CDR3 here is CASSSSLGGLGSQPQHF. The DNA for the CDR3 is TGTGCCAGCAGCTCCAGTCTCGGGGGGCTAGGAAGTCAGCCCCAGCATTTT.

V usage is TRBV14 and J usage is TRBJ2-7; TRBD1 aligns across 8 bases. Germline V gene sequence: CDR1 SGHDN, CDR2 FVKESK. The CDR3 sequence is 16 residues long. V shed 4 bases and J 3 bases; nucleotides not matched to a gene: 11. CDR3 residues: CASSPLHGGQGYEQYF. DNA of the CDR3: TGTGCCAGCAGCCCTCTACACGGCGGACAGGGCTACGAGCAGTACTTC. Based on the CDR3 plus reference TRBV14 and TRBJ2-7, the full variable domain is EAGVTQFPSHSVIEKGQTVTLRCDPISGHDNLYWYRRVMGKEIKFLLHFVKESKQDESGMPNNRFLAERTGGTYSTLKVQPAELEDSGVYFCASSPLHGGQGYEQYFGPGTRLTVT.

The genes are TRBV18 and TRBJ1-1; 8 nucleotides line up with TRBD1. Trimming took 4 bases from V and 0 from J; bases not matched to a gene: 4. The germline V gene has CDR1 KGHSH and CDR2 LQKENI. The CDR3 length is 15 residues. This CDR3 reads CASSRQGTVNTEAFF. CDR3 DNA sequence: TGTGCCAGCTCACGACAGGGGACGGTGAACACTGAAGCTTTCTTT.

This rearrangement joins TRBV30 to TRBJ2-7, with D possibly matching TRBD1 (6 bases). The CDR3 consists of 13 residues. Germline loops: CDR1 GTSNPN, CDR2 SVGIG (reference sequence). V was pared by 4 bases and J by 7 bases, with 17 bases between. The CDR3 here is CAWKQGSTEEQYF. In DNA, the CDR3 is TGTGCCTGGAAACAGGGATCTACGGAAGAGCAGTACTTC. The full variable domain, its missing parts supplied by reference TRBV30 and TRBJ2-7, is SQTIHQWPATLVQPVGSPLSLECTVEGTSNPNLYWYRQAAGRGLQLLFYSVGIGQISSEVPQNLSASRPQDRQFILSSKKLLLSDSGFYLCAWKQGSTEEQYFGPGTRLTVT.